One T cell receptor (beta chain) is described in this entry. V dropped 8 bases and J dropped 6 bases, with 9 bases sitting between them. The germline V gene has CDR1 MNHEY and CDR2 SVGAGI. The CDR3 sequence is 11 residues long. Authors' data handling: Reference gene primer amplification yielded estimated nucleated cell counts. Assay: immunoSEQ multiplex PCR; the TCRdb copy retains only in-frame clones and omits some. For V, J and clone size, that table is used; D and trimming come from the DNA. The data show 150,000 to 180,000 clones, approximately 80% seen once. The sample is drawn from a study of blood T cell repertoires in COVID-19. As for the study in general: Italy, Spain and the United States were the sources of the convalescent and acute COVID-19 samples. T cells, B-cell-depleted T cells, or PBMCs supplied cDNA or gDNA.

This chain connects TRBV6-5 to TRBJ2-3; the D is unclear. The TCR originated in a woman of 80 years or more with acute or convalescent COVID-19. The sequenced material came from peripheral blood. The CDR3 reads CASYGRDTQYF. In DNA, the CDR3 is TGTGCCAGCTACGGCAGGGATACGCAGTATTTT.